This TCR beta chain was identified during a study of regulatory T cells in long-lasting Graves disease. In building TCR beta libraries, iRepertoire HTBI primers were used together with Arm-PCR of CDR3 regions. TCRdb used MiXCR to reprocess the multiplex PCR reads, holding one entry per CDR3 protein. The repertoire holds about 240,000 distinct CDR3 sequences, 20% seen once, with around 13% in the top ten. This clonotype showed up just a few times. Its antigen is still unknown. General study results and limits: Accuracy might have suffered from few samples. Persistent Graves' patients showed a TCR diversity that was lower than that of newly diagnosed ones. There was favoring of TRBV28, TRBJ1-2 and TRBJ2-5 in persistent disease. Among the persistent patients, 2,500 to 3,500 public clonotypes were shared, more than the 950 to 1,000 shared among new patients.

CDR1 is KGHSH and CDR2 is LQKENI in the germline V gene. Unmatched junction bases numbered 19, after V lost 8 bases and J lost 9 bases. The CDR3 has 15 residues. Sample time point: newly diagnosed GD, antithyroid drugs for less than 3 months. PBMCs were the source of the RNA used for TCR sequencing. This TCR was sampled from a female donor with Graves disease. The sequencing used peripheral blood mononuclear cells (PBMCs), collected at new diagnosis, from a patient treated with antithyroid drugs. This rearrangement joins TRBV18 to TRBJ2-7, with 7 positions matching TRBD1. The CDR3 is CASQQLGGIGSRQYF. The CDR3, as DNA: TGTGCCAGCCAGCAATTAGGGGGCATAGGCTCCCGGCAGTACTTC.